A single sample is the source of the 32 T cell receptor beta chains below, sequenced in a study of early T cells in non-severe SARS-CoV-2 infection. TCRdb independently ran MiXCR on the 5' RACE reads; one entry per CDR3 protein. The table lists more than 65,000 distinct CDR3 sequences, more than 10% of them singletons, with around 1.1% in the top ten. Sequencing input: whole blood. These receptors were obtained from an adult who was a healthcare worker with PCR-confirmed SARS-CoV-2 infection or an uninfected control (not recorded which).

This clonotype was seen at least ten times. The chain links TRBV7-2 to TRBJ2-1, with D possibly TRBD2 on 6 matching bases. Germline V gene lookup returns CDR1 SGHTA and CDR2 FQGNSA. V lost 2 bases and J lost 5, with 10 bases in between. The CDR3 covers 14 residues. The DNA for the CDR3 is TGTGCCAGCAGCTTAAGGTCGGGGGACAATGAGCAGTTCTTC. This gives the protein CASSLRSGDNEQFF.

V gene TRBV19 combines with J gene TRBJ1-4; D is ambiguous. Germline CDR1 LNHDA, CDR2 SQIVND (reference sequence). V lost 3 bases and J 6 bases, leaving 5 bases between the germline ends. CDR3 length: 12 residues. In DNA, the CDR3 is TGTGCCAGTAGTATCGGGGATGAAAAACTGTTTTTT. Protein: CASSIGDEKLFF.

This clonotype was seen at least ten times. J is TRBJ2-2 and V is TRBV9; D possibly corresponds to TRBD2 (6 bases). Trimming pared 0 bases from V and 2 bases from J, leaving 11 bases between. The CDR3 is made up of 16 amino acids. Germline V gives CDR1 SGDLS, CDR2 YYNGEE. CDR3 amino acids: CASSVDSGANTGELFF. CDR3 DNA: TGTGCCAGCAGCGTAGATAGCGGAGCTAACACCGGGGAGCTGTTTTTT.

This clonotype was found a few times. The chain has TRBV7-2 and TRBJ1-5; 7 nucleotides agree with TRBD1. The V segment lost 7 bases and the J segment 7 bases; nucleotides outside the gene matches: 13. CDR3 length: 15 residues. Looked up from germline, CDR1 is SGHTA and CDR2 is FQGNSA. The CDR3 protein is CASTRQGPGEQPQHF. CDR3 coding DNA: TGTGCCAGCACCCGACAGGGACCAGGAGAGCAGCCCCAGCATTTT. The variable domain in full, completed from reference TRBV7-2 and TRBJ1-5, reads GAGVSQSPSNKVTEKGKDVELRCDPISGHTALYWYRQSLGQGLEFLIYFQGNSAPDKSGLPSDRFSAERTGGSVSTLTIQRTQQEDSAVYLCASTRQGPGEQPQHFGDGTRLSIL.

In this sample, this clonotype turned up a few times. The chain joins TRBV5-4 to TRBJ1-6, with a weak D call TRBD1 (6 bases). V gave up 0 bases and J gave up 5 bases, with 12 bases separating them. Per germline, CDR1 SGHNT and CDR2 YYREEE (reference sequence). CDR3 size: 16 residues. This CDR3 is CASSLGGPGDNSPLHF. As DNA, the CDR3 is TGTGCCAGCAGCTTGGGGGGACCAGGGGATAATTCACCCCTCCACTTT.

This clonotype was recorded at least ten times. V gene TRBV5-1 combines with J gene TRBJ2-4; 9 bases map to TRBD2. J was trimmed by 6 bases and V by 3 bases; bases with no gene match: 13. CDR3 size: 17 residues. Germline V gives CDR1 SGHRS, CDR2 YFSETQ. As DNA, the CDR3 is TGCGCCAGCAGCTCCAGAACTAGCGGGCGGGAGGTAAACATTCAGTACTTC. It encodes CASSSRTSGREVNIQYF.

The rearrangement uses TRBV27 and TRBJ2-7; 9 nucleotides agree with TRBD2. J gave up 2 bases and V 8 bases, and 13 bases lay outside the gene matches. The CDR3 length is 16 residues. Germline CDR1 is MNHEY and CDR2 is SMNVEV (reference sequence). This chain's CDR3 is CASPYLSGRTAYEQYF. The CDR3 DNA follows: TGTGCCAGCCCTTATCTCAGCGGGAGGACGGCCTACGAGCAGTACTTC.

As to this clonotype: A much larger clone is a single base away; this may be a read error. V gene TRBV12-3 or TRBV12-4 combines with J gene TRBJ2-7; D remains ambiguous. The CDR3 has 13 residues. For the CDR3, the DNA is TGTGCCAGCAGTCTCTTTAGCTCCAACGAGCAGTACTTC. Its protein product is CASSLFSSNEQYF.

This clonotype was counted ten times or more. The J gene is TRBJ2-3, the V gene TRBV24-1; D is perhaps TRBD1 (5 bases). Germline lookup yields CDR1 KGHDR and CDR2 SFDVKD. The V gene lost 6 bases and the J gene lost 2 bases, with 14 bases spanning the gap. The CDR3 spans 15 residues. CDR3 region: CATSTGLRNTDTQYF. DNA for the CDR3: TGTGCCACCAGTACAGGATTGAGGAACACAGATACGCAGTATTTT.

About this clonotype itself: At one end the junction does not follow the germline gene, possibly because of a read error. The rearrangement links TRBV27 to TRBJ2-7, with TRBD1 identical over 11 bases. The CDR3 consists of 14 residues. Germline V lookup: CDR1 MNHEY, CDR2 SMNVEV (reference sequence). The CDR3 loop is CASSPGQGAYELYF. The CDR3 nucleotides read TGTGCCAGCAGTCCTGGACAGGGGGCCTACGAGCTGTACTTC.

This clonotype was picked up many times. The V gene is TRBV20-1, the J gene TRBJ2-6; TRBD1 is a possible D gene (6 bases). Trimming removed 6 bases from V and 4 bases from J, with 16 bases in between. This CDR3 comprises 15 residues. Germline CDR1 DFQATT, CDR2 SNEGSKA (reference sequence). The chain's CDR3 is CSADRQGSGANVLTF. The CDR3 DNA reads TGCAGTGCAGACCGTCAGGGGTCAGGGGCCAACGTCCTGACTTTC.

This clonotype occurred many times. The chain uses TRBV28 and TRBJ2-3; D may be TRBD2 (6 bases). V dropped 1 base and J dropped 1 base, with 12 bases sitting between them. The germline gives CDR1 MDHEN, CDR2 SYDVKM. This CDR3 has 16 residues. This CDR3 is CASSLFVGGRTDTQYF. The CDR3 DNA follows: TGTGCCAGCAGTTTATTTGTGGGAGGCCGCACAGATACGCAGTATTTT.

This clonotype was recorded at least ten times. Here the CDR3 reads CASSLGAQISSGNTIYF. The DNA of the CDR3 is TGTGCCAGCAGCTTAGGGGCTCAGATCAGTTCTGGAAACACCATATATTTT. This chain links TRBV7-9 with TRBJ1-3; D remains unclear. Germline V gene data show CDR1 as SEHNR and CDR2 as FQNEAQ (reference sequence). Trimming took off 1 base at V and 1 base at J, with 14 bases between the two ends. The CDR3 is made up of 17 amino acids. Filled out from reference TRBV7-9 and TRBJ1-3, the complete variable domain reads DTGVSQNPRHKITKRGQNVTFRCDPISEHNRLYWYRQTLGQGPEFLTYFQNEAQLEKSRLLSDRFSAERPKGSFSTLEIQRTEQGDSAMYLCASSLGAQISSGNTIYFGEGSWLTVV.

This clonotype was seen ten or more times. The rearrangement links TRBV18 to TRBJ1-1; 7 nucleotides line up with TRBD1. This CDR3 is built from 13 residues. Germline trimming cut 6 bases from V and 4 bases from J; bases unmatched to any gene: 5. Germline V gene lookup returns CDR1 KGHSH and CDR2 LQKENI. The CDR3 DNA follows: TGTGCCAGCTCCCCCGGGACAGTCACTGAAGCTTTCTTT. This sequence encodes CASSPGTVTEAFF. Full variable domain (remainder filled in from reference TRBV18 and TRBJ1-1): NAGVMQNPRHLVRRRGQEARLRCSPMKGHSHVYWYRQLPEEGLKFMVYLQKENIIDESGMPKERFSAEFPKEGPSILRIQQVVRGDSAAYFCASSPGTVTEAFFGQGTRLTVV.

This clonotype appeared a few times. This chain uses TRBV21-1 with TRBJ1-2; TRBD1, as called in the table, went unchecked against the DNA. TRBV21-1 is tagged as a pseudogene. The CDR3 is made up of 15 amino acids. This CDR3 is CASSSRTAQPYGYTF. CDR3 nucleotide sequence: TGTGCCAGCAGCAGCCGGACAGCCCAACCCTATGGCTACACCTTC.

This clonotype was seen ten or more times. This sequence joins TRBV12-3 or TRBV12-4 and TRBJ2-2; D unclear. The CDR3 has 15 residues. Trimming took 2 bases from V and 0 from J, leaving 7 bases between them. The chain's CDR3 is CASSLRRANTGELFF. In DNA, the CDR3 is TGTGCCAGCAGTTTACGCAGAGCGAACACCGGGGAGCTGTTTTTT.

On this clonotype: An end of the junction does not agree with germline; a read error may underlie this. The chain recombines TRBV7-9 with TRBJ1-1; 7 bases fit TRBD1. In germline, CDR1 is SEHNR, CDR2 FQNEAQ (reference sequence). The CDR3 is 17 residues long. This CDR3 reads CASSLIPPTGPDTEVFF. CDR3 DNA: TGTGCCAGCAGCTTAATCCCTCCGACAGGGCCGGACACTGAAGTTTTCTTT. The full variable domain, in which reference TRBV7-9 and TRBJ1-1 provide the parts outside the CDR3, is DTGVSQNPRHKITKRGQNVTFRCDPISEHNRLYWYRQTLGQGPEFLTYFQNEAQLEKSRLLSDRFSAERPKGSFSTLEIQRTEQGDSAMYLCASSLIPPTGPDTEVFFGQGTRLTVV.

In its sample, this clonotype was seen many times. The chain is built from TRBV7-9 and TRBJ2-7; 7 bases align to TRBD1. V lost 3 bases and J lost 3; bases outside the gene matches: 8. This CDR3 region has 15 residues. Germline CDR1 SEHNR, CDR2 FQNEAQ (reference sequence). For the CDR3, the DNA is TGTGCCAGCAGCTTTAACCGAGACAGGGTCTACGAGCAGTACTTC. Translation gives CASSFNRDRVYEQYF.

This clonotype has just a few counts. V and J are TRBV11-2 and TRBJ1-4; D gene uncertain. In germline, CDR1 is SGHAT, CDR2 FQNNGV. This CDR3 is 15 amino acids long. V lost 4 bases and J lost 8, with 17 bases in between. CDR3 DNA sequence: TGTGCCAGCAGCTCGTCAGTGGAAATTAGGGAAAAACTGTTTTTT. As protein: CASSSSVEIREKLFF.

In its sample, this clonotype was seen many times. The genes are TRBV20-1 and TRBJ1-1; 11 positions match TRBD1. V was clipped by 3 bases and J by 3 bases; unmatched bases: 0. Germline CDR1 DFQATT, CDR2 SNEGSKA (reference sequence). The CDR3 length is 13 residues. CDR3 residues: CSARGQGDTEAFF. The DNA for the CDR3 is TGCAGTGCTAGGGGACAGGGGGACACTGAAGCTTTCTTT.

This clonotype showed up just a few times. This sequence joins TRBV20-1 and TRBJ2-7, with D possibly TRBD2 on 5 matching bases. Between the trimmed V and J ends, which lost 5 bases and 6 bases, there was a span of 11 bases. The CDR3 runs 11 residues. Germline CDR1 reads DFQATT; CDR2 reads SNEGSKA (reference sequence). The CDR3 protein is CSAATRTEQYF. The CDR3 coding sequence is TGCAGTGCTGCCACTAGAACCGAGCAGTACTTC.

For this clonotype: A much larger clone lies one base from this, so it may be a read error. This sequence joins TRBV5-1 and TRBJ2-2; D may be TRBD2 (6 bases). This CDR3 is built from 17 residues. Germline lookup yields CDR1 SGHRS and CDR2 YFSETQ. The DNA of the CDR3 is TGCGCCTGCAGCTTGGCCCCGGGACTCTCCAACACCGGGGAGCTGTTTTTT. Amino acids: CACSLAPGLSNTGELFF.

This clonotype has a count of ten or more. This chain joins TRBV6-2 or TRBV6-3 and TRBJ2-3; 8 nucleotides line up with TRBD1. V was pared by 6 bases and J by 0 bases, with 5 bases of the junction left unmatched. CDR3 size: 15 residues. Germline CDR1 is MNHEY and CDR2 is SVGEGT. CDR3 loop: CASRPGTGSTDTQYF. DNA of the CDR3: TGTGCCAGCAGGCCTGGGACAGGTAGCACAGATACGCAGTATTTT.

This clonotype was found many times. The J gene is TRBJ2-1, the V gene TRBV12-3 or TRBV12-4; D is unresolved. The CDR3 runs 15 residues. V was cut by 3 bases and J by 8 bases, with 17 bases left in between. CDR3: CASSFLDSPRDEQFF. In nucleotides, the CDR3 is TGTGCCAGCAGTTTTTTGGATAGCCCTAGAGATGAGCAGTTCTTC.

This clonotype was recorded at least ten times. The J gene is TRBJ2-7, the V gene TRBV7-9; possibly TRBD1 for D (5 bases). This CDR3 spans 16 amino acids. V was clipped by 2 bases and J by 0 bases, with 14 bases between them. Germline values: CDR1 SEHNR, CDR2 FQNEAQ (reference sequence). CDR3 coding DNA: TGTGCCAGCAGCTTAAGAGTCCGACAGAGCTCCTACGAGCAGTACTTC. Its translation is CASSLRVRQSSYEQYF.

The rearrangement joins TRBV7-2 to TRBJ2-3; the D call may be TRBD1 or TRBD2 (7 bases each). The CDR3 runs 15 residues. Germline V gives CDR1 SGHTA, CDR2 FQGNSA. V lost 1 base and J lost 6, with 14 bases in between. The CDR3 DNA follows: TGTGCCAGCAGCTTAGTCTCAGGGGGGGCCGATACGCAGTATTTT. Amino acids: CASSLVSGGADTQYF.

This clonotype occurred a few times. The chain is built from TRBV5-1 and TRBJ2-1, with TRBD1 matching 7 bases. Germline loops: CDR1 SGHRS, CDR2 YFSETQ. The CDR3 spans 13 residues. The trim removed 3 bases at V and 4 bases at J, leaving 1 base unmatched. The CDR3 loop reads CASSWGQYNEQFF. The DNA for the CDR3 is TGCGCCAGCAGCTGGGGACAGTACAATGAGCAGTTCTTC.

This chain joins TRBV27 and TRBJ1-2, with TRBD1 matching 7 bases. Trimming removed 2 bases from V and 7 bases from J; junction bases left unmatched: 16. The germline V gene encodes CDR1 MNHEY and CDR2 SMNVEV (reference sequence). This CDR3 contains 17 residues. CDR3: CASSLQGAGGGNGGYTF. The CDR3 DNA sequence: TGTGCCAGCAGTTTACAGGGCGCTGGAGGGGGCAATGGTGGCTACACCTTC.

This clonotype was detected a few times. Written as DNA, the CDR3 is TGTGCCAGCAGCTTAAGTACAGGACTTACCTACGAGCAGTACTTC. Protein: CASSLSTGLTYEQYF. The chain has TRBV7-8 and TRBJ2-7; either TRBD1 or TRBD2 may supply D (5 bases each). CDR1 and CDR2 (germline): SGHVS, FQNEAQ. There are 15 residues in the CDR3. Deletions cut 2 bases from V and 2 bases from J, with 13 bases between.

V usage is TRBV12-3 or TRBV12-4 and J usage is TRBJ1-3; D uncertain. This CDR3 contains 15 residues. Deletions cut 3 bases from V and 1 base from J, with 10 bases between. The CDR3 DNA reads TGTGCCAGCAGTTTTCTGTTTCGTTCTGGAAACACCATATATTTT. This gives the protein CASSFLFRSGNTIYF.

In this sample, this clonotype turned up many times. The chain combines TRBV6-5 with TRBJ1-2, with TRBD1 matching over 12 bases. CDR1 is MNHEY and CDR2 is SVGAGI in the germline V gene. This CDR3 spans 18 amino acids. V dropped 5 bases and J dropped 4; count of bases not matched to a gene: 14. The CDR3: CASSPLPGQGASSYGYTF. CDR3 DNA: TGTGCCAGCAGTCCCTTACCGGGACAGGGGGCCTCTAGCTATGGCTACACCTTC.

This clonotype was observed many times. The chain carries TRBV10-3 and TRBJ1-2, with D unclear. The germline V gene encodes CDR1 ENHRY and CDR2 SYGVKD. The CDR3 is made up of 14 amino acids. V lost 3 bases, J lost 3 bases, and 11 bases lay in between. CDR3 sequence (DNA): TGTGCCATCAGTGAAGCCCAGGAGGACTATGGCTACACCTTC. This translates into CAISEAQEDYGYTF.